This entry lists 25 T cell receptor beta chains sequenced from one sample in a study of T-cell memory formation after mild COVID-19. TCRdb recomputed calls from the 5' RACE reads with MiXCR, one row per CDR3 protein. Here the sample spans about 620,000 distinct CDR3 sequences, roughly 18% being singletons. The sequenced sample consisted of PBMCs or a T cell subset sorted from them (not recorded which). The receptors here all came from an adult woman who had mild COVID-19 (a few samples of this study predate the infection). Cell type and time point are not known.

This clonotype was counted only a few times. This chain joins TRBV20-1 and TRBJ2-7, with 10 nucleotides matching TRBD1. The length of the CDR3 is 14 residues. Germline CDR1 reads DFQATT; CDR2 reads SNEGSKA (reference sequence). After removal of 5 bases from V and 0 bases from J, the junction contained 4 bases not matched to a gene. CDR3 DNA: TGCAGTGCTCGACAGGGGGCCAGCTCCTACGAGCAGTACTTC. This codes for CSARQGASSYEQYF.

V and J are TRBV7-9 and TRBJ1-1, with 8 bases identical to TRBD1. Germline V gene data show CDR1 as SEHNR and CDR2 as FQNEAQ (reference sequence). The CDR3 has 15 residues. Trimming at V came to 1 base and at J to 3 bases, leaving 4 bases not matched to a gene. The CDR3 here is CASSLVVGQDTEAFF. The CDR3 DNA is TGTGCCAGCAGCTTAGTTGTGGGACAGGACACTGAAGCTTTCTTT.

This clonotype has only a few counts. The rearrangement uses TRBV7-9 and TRBJ2-1, with a weak D call TRBD1 (5 bases). This CDR3 spans 15 amino acids. CDR1 and CDR2 (germline): SEHNR, FQNEAQ (reference sequence). V shed 6 bases and J shed 0 bases, with 12 bases lying between them. CDR3: CASRSRVSSYNEQFF. The CDR3 DNA is TGTGCCAGCAGATCCAGGGTGAGCTCCTACAATGAGCAGTTCTTC. Combining the CDR3 with reference TRBV7-9 and TRBJ2-1 gives the whole variable domain DTGVSQNPRHKITKRGQNVTFRCDPISEHNRLYWYRQTLGQGPEFLTYFQNEAQLEKSRLLSDRFSAERPKGSFSTLEIQRTEQGDSAMYLCASRSRVSSYNEQFFGPGTRLTVL.

In this sample, this clonotype turned up a few times. The chain has TRBV7-9 and TRBJ1-1, with 9 nucleotides matching TRBD1. The germline V gene has CDR1 SEHNR and CDR2 FQNEAQ (reference sequence). The trim removed 7 bases at V and 7 bases at J, leaving 19 bases unmatched. This CDR3 spans 17 amino acids. Here the CDR3 DNA reads TGTGCCAGCACCCTCCATCGGGACAGGGCTGAACAAGTTGAAGCTTTCTTT. Protein: CASTLHRDRAEQVEAFF.

J is TRBJ2-5 and V is TRBV14; D is undetermined. Germline values: CDR1 SGHDN, CDR2 FVKESK. The CDR3 extends over 13 amino acids. Trimming removed 3 bases at V and 3 bases at J, with 8 bases between. The CDR3: CASSHNLEETQYF. CDR3 sequence (DNA): TGTGCCAGCAGCCATAATTTAGAAGAGACCCAGTACTTC.

This clonotype was counted ten times or more. The chain carries TRBV27 and TRBJ1-2, with 7 positions matching TRBD1. The trim removed 6 bases at V and 5 bases at J, leaving 9 bases unmatched. The CDR3 loop spans 14 amino acids. The germline CDR1 and CDR2 sequences are MNHEY and SMNVEV (reference sequence). DNA for the CDR3: TGTGCCAGCAGCCGACAGGGTTCGCGGTATGGCTACACCTTC. Its protein is CASSRQGSRYGYTF.

This clonotype occurred many times. The chain links TRBV7-2 to TRBJ2-7; 9 nucleotides agree with TRBD1. Germline V CDR1 and CDR2: SGHTA, FQGNSA. The V segment lost 5 bases and the J segment 0 bases; nucleotides outside the gene matches: 8. The CDR3 totals 16 residues. Here the CDR3 DNA reads TGTGCCAGCAGCCTTATGACAGGGGGTCTCTCCTACGAGCAGTACTTC. This codes for CASSLMTGGLSYEQYF.

The gene calls are TRBV6-5 and TRBJ1-1; D is possibly TRBD1 (6 bases). This CDR3 region has 13 residues. The V end was cut by 8 bases, the J end by 0 bases, with 10 bases between. The germline gives CDR1 MNHEY, CDR2 SVGAGI. CDR3 loop: CASGDIMNTEAFF. The DNA of the CDR3 is TGTGCCAGCGGGGACATCATGAACACTGAAGCTTTCTTT.

This clonotype was picked up many times. This chain uses TRBV7-9 with TRBJ2-3; D remains unclear. CDR1 is SEHNR and CDR2 is FQNEAQ in the germline V gene (reference sequence). V lost 5 bases and J lost 1, with 7 bases in between. The CDR3 totals 13 residues. The chain's CDR3 is CASSRSGTDTQYF. The CDR3 DNA reads TGTGCCAGCAGCCGAAGTGGCACAGATACGCAGTATTTT.

This clonotype came up a few times. The J gene is TRBJ1-2, the V gene TRBV4-1; 11 positions agree with TRBD1. This CDR3 contains 16 residues. Germline CDR1 reads MGHRA; CDR2 reads YSYEKL. The trim removed 4 bases at V and 5 bases at J, leaving 9 bases unmatched. CDR3 sequence reads: CASSRDGQGAGYGYTF. The CDR3 region has the DNA TGCGCCAGCAGCCGGGATGGACAGGGGGCCGGTTATGGCTACACCTTC.

The chain is built from TRBV5-1 and TRBJ2-7; D remains ambiguous. V gave up 0 bases and J gave up 3 bases, with 13 bases separating them. The V gene's germline CDR1 is SGHRS and CDR2 YFSETQ. The CDR3 totals 15 residues. CDR3 nucleotides: TGCGCCAGCAGCTTGGCAGGCTCTGAGAACTACGAGCAGTACTTC. This sequence encodes CASSLAGSENYEQYF. The whole variable domain, filled in from reference TRBV5-1 and TRBJ2-7, reads KAGVTQTPRYLIKTRGQQVTLSCSPISGHRSVSWYQQTPGQGLQFLFEYFSETQRNKGNFPGRFSGRQFSNSRSEMNVSTLELGDSALYLCASSLAGSENYEQYFGPGTRLTVT.

This clonotype was detected ten times or more. J is TRBJ2-5 and V is TRBV14; 8 nucleotides line up with TRBD1. This CDR3 is built from 15 residues. Trimming at V came to 0 bases and at J to 1 base, leaving 1 base not matched to a gene. CDR1 and CDR2 from the germline V gene are SGHDN and FVKESK. CDR3 protein: CASSQETGAQETQYF. CDR3 nucleotide sequence: TGTGCCAGCAGCCAAGAGACAGGGGCCCAAGAGACCCAGTACTTC.

The rearrangement joins TRBV7-9 to TRBJ2-6; D is undetermined. From germline, CDR1 is SEHNR and CDR2 FQNEAQ (reference sequence). The CDR3 covers 14 residues. V was pared by 5 bases and J by 4 bases, with 9 bases between. The CDR3 region has the DNA TGTGCCAGCAGCCTCACGAAGGGGGCCAACGTCCTGACTTTC. Translation: CASSLTKGANVLTF.

This chain uses TRBV5-1 with TRBJ1-4; D not certain. Germline loops: CDR1 SGHRS, CDR2 YFSETQ. This CDR3 comprises 14 residues. V was trimmed by 0 bases and J by 5 bases, leaving 8 bases between them. The CDR3 spells CASSLVGGNEKLFF. DNA of the CDR3: TGCGCCAGCAGCTTGGTCGGCGGGAATGAAAAACTGTTTTTT.

This clonotype was observed at least ten times. CDR3 coding DNA: TGTGCCAGCAGCGTCGGACTAGCGGGGGGGCATAACGAGCAGTACTTC. As protein: CASSVGLAGGHNEQYF. The genes are TRBV9 and TRBJ2-7; 15 bases are a match to TRBD2. The V segment lost 2 bases and the J segment 5 bases; nucleotides outside the gene matches: 5. The CDR3 spans 16 residues. Germline V lookup: CDR1 SGDLS, CDR2 YYNGEE.

This clonotype was seen only a few times. The CDR3 sequence: CASSLDGTAANYGYTF. The CDR3 DNA is TGTGCCAGCAGCCTAGACGGCACAGCTGCTAACTATGGCTACACCTTC. The genes are TRBV7-9 and TRBJ1-2; D not resolved. This CDR3 is built from 16 residues. Germline V lookup: CDR1 SEHNR, CDR2 FQNEAQ (reference sequence). V was trimmed by 5 bases and J by 0 bases, leaving 16 bases between them.

This chain uses TRBV5-1 with TRBJ1-2; TRBD1 matches at 10 bases. The CDR3 runs 16 residues. In germline, CDR1 is SGHRS, CDR2 YFSETQ. Trimming cost V 2 bases and J 3 bases; bases outside gene matches: 7. The CDR3 sequence is CASSLRQGAEDYGYTF. CDR3 sequence (DNA): TGCGCCAGCAGCTTAAGACAGGGGGCGGAGGACTATGGCTACACCTTC.

Only a few counts were recorded for this clonotype. This rearrangement joins TRBV29-1 to TRBJ1-2, with a weak D call TRBD1 (5 bases). V lost 2 bases and J 8 bases, leaving 27 bases between the germline ends. This CDR3 is built from 17 residues. Germline V lookup: CDR1 SQVTM, CDR2 ANQGSEA. The DNA for the CDR3 is TGCAGCGTTGAATTCCCCTCCAATGCCGGGGGTCGTTACGGCTACACCTTC. It is translated as CSVEFPSNAGGRYGYTF.

This clonotype was counted once. This may come from a read error, since a much larger clone is one base off. Since no conserved phenylalanine or tryptophan closes the CDR3, a read error is the likely cause. V usage is TRBV5-8 and J usage is TRBJ2-3, with D maybe TRBD1 (6 bases). V was cut by 7 bases and J by 0 bases, with 18 bases left in between. CDR3 length equals 16 residues. CDR1 SGHTS and CDR2 YDEGEE come from the germline V gene. The CDR3 here is CASVHRVRGSTDTQYS. The CDR3 DNA sequence: TGTGCCAGCGTACACAGGGTAAGGGGTAGCACAGATACGCAGTATTCT.

The genes are TRBV7-2 and TRBJ2-1; 8 bases map to TRBD2. CDR3 size: 16 residues. Germline V gives CDR1 SGHTA, CDR2 FQGNSA. V dropped 4 bases and J dropped 7; count of bases not matched to a gene: 12. CDR3 loop: CASSSSGTRSRNEQFF. The CDR3 nucleotides are TGTGCCAGCAGCTCCTCCGGGACTAGGAGCAGGAATGAGCAGTTCTTC.

The table lists this clonotype with a few counts. At one end, the junction sequence differs from germline, possibly due to a read error. The chain couples TRBV7-7 to TRBJ2-2, with 9 bases aligning to TRBD1. This CDR3 has 16 residues. Germline V gene lookup returns CDR1 SSHAT and CDR2 FNYEAQ (reference sequence). The CDR3 DNA reads TGTGCTAGCAGCCCCACGGGACAGGGCCGTACCGGGGAGCTGTTTTTT. Its translation is CASSPTGQGRTGELFF. Drawing the rest from reference TRBV7-7 and TRBJ2-2, the complete variable domain is GAGVSQSPRYKVTKRGQDVTLRCDPISSHATLYWYQQALGQGPEFLTYFNYEAQPDKSGLPSDRFSAERPEGSISTLTIQRTEQRDSAMYRCASSPTGQGRTGELFFGEGSRLTVL.

This rearrangement joins TRBV6-5 to TRBJ1-1; 7 nucleotides agree with TRBD1. Trimming at V came to 3 bases and at J to 6 bases, leaving 4 bases not matched to a gene. The CDR3 runs to 13 residues. The germline V gene has CDR1 MNHEY and CDR2 SVGAGI. In nucleotides, the CDR3 is TGTGCCAGCAGTTATGACAGGGAGGCTGAAGCTTTCTTT. Its protein is CASSYDREAEAFF.

This clonotype was observed a few times. The CDR3, as DNA: TGTGCCACCAGTGAGGCCAGCTATGGCTACACCTTC. This encodes CATSEASYGYTF. The rearrangement uses TRBV24-1 and TRBJ1-2; D is undetermined. The CDR3 is 12 amino acids. CDR1 is KGHDR, CDR2 SFDVKD, per germline. Trimming cost V 4 bases and J 4 bases, with 6 bases left between them.

This clonotype occurred many times. The gene calls are TRBV6-1 and TRBJ1-2; 7 nucleotides line up with TRBD1. This CDR3 is 14 amino acids long. The ends lost 5 bases at V and 4 bases at J; junction bases unmatched: 7. Germline-derived CDR1 and CDR2 are MNHNS and SASEGT. The CDR3, as DNA: TGTGCCAGCAGTCTGGACAGGTTCAGCTATGGCTACACCTTC. This sequence encodes CASSLDRFSYGYTF.

This clonotype was seen a few times. The rearrangement uses TRBV20-1 and TRBJ2-6, with D perhaps matching TRBD1 (5 bases). Trimming removed 0 bases at V and 0 bases at J, with 18 bases between. In germline, CDR1 is DFQATT, CDR2 SNEGSKA (reference sequence). The CDR3 covers 19 residues. CDR3 DNA: TGCAGTGCTAGAGATGGTAGGGGCAGATCCATCTCTGGGGCCAACGTCCTGACTTTC. It translates to CSARDGRGRSISGANVLTF.